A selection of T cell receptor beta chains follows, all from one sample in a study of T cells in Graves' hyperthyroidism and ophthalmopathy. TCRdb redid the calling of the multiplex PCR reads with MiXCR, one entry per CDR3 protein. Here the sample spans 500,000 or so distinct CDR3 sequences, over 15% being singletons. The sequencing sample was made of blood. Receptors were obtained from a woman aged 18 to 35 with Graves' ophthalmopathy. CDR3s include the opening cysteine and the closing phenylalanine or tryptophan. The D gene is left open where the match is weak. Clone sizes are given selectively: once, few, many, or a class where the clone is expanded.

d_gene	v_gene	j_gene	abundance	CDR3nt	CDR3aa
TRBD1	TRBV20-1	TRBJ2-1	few	TGCAGTGCTCCCCGGGACAGCTCCTACAATGAGCAGTTCTTC	CSAPRDSSYNEQFF
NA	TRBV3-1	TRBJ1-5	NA	TGTGCCAGCAGCCAAGGCCGGCGCAATCAGCCCCAGCATTTT	CASSQGRRNQPQHF
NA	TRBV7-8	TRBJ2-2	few	TGTGCCAGCAGCTTACGGCGCGGGATTACCGGGGAGCTGTTTTTT	CASSLRRGITGELFF
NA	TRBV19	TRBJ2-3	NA	TGTGCCAGTACCCCACGATTCCGGGCTGAGCGGATGGATACGCAGTATTTT	CASTPRFRAERMDTQYF
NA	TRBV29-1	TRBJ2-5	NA	TGCAGCGTTGAGACAGGAGATTACCAAGAGACCCAGTACTTC	CSVETGDYQETQYF
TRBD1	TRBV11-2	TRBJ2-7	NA	TGTGCCAGCACCTGGGGGACAGATTCAGCCTACGAGCAGTACTTC	CASTWGTDSAYEQYF
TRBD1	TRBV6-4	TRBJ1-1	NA	TGTGCCAGCAGACAGGGGTCTGAAGCTTTCTTT	CASRQGSEAFF
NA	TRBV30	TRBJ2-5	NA	TGTGCCTGGAGCGAGATAGGGCCTGTTAGAACCCAGTACTTC	CAWSEIGPVRTQYF
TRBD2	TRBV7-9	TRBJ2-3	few	TGTGCCGGAGAAGAACTAGCGGGACCTGCCACAGATACGCAGTATTTT	CAGEELAGPATDTQYF
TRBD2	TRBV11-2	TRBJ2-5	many	TGTGCCAGCAGCTTAGAAGGTGCGGGAGAAGAGACCCAGTACTTC	CASSLEGAGEETQYF
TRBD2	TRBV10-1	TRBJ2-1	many	TGCGCCAGCAGTGAGCGGGCGGGGGGCTCCTACAATGAGCAGTTCTTC	CASSERAGGSYNEQFF
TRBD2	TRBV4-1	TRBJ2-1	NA	TGCGCCAGCAGCCAAGGCCTTGCGGGAGGGGACAATGAGCAGTTCTTC	CASSQGLAGGDNEQFF
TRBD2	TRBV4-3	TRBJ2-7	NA	TGCGCCAGCAGCCACCCTGGACTAGCGGGAGTAAACGAGCAGTACTTC	CASSHPGLAGVNEQYF
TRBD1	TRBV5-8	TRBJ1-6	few	TGTGCCAGCAGCTTGATCGGGACAGAGAATTCACCCCTCCACTTT	CASSLIGTENSPLHF
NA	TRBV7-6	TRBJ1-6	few	TGTGCCAGCAGCTTAAAAGGCAACGGCCGAGGGTCACCCCTCCACTTT	CASSLKGNGRGSPLHF
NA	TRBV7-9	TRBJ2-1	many	TGTGCCAGCAGCTTAGCGAAGGCCTCGAGCTCCTACAATGAGCAGTTCTTC	CASSLAKASSSYNEQFF
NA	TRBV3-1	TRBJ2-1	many	TGTGCCAGCAGCCAACAACTAGCAAATGAGCAGTTCTTC	CASSQQLANEQFF
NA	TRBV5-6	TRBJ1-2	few	TGTGCCAGCAGCCCGATCTCAGGGAATGGCTACACCTTC	CASSPISGNGYTF
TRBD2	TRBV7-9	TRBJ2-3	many	TGTGCCAGCAGCCTCCGGACTAGCGGTAGCACAGATACGCAGTATTTT	CASSLRTSGSTDTQYF
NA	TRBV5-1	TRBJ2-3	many	TGCGCCAGCAGCTTCTGGGGGCGGTCGACAGATACGCAGTATTTT	CASSFWGRSTDTQYF
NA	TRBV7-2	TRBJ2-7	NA	TGTGCCAGCAGCCCGACCCCCTCCTACGAGCAGTACTTC	CASSPTPSYEQYF
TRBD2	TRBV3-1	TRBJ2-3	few	TGTGCCAGCAGCCAAGATCCCCAGCTAGCGGGAATGGCAGATACGCAGTATTTT	CASSQDPQLAGMADTQYF
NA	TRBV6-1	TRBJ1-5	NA	TGTGCCAGCAATAGCGATTTCGCCTATAGCAATCAGCCCCAGCATTTT	CASNSDFAYSNQPQHF
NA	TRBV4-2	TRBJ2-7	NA	TGTGCCAGCAGCCAAGGGACAGGAGGGTCCTACGAGCAGTACTTC	CASSQGTGGSYEQYF
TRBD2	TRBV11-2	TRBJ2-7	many	TGTGCCAGCAGCTTACGGGGGGCCTACGAGCAGTACTTC	CASSLRGAYEQYF
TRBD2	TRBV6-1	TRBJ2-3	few	TGTGCCAGCAGTTTAGGGACAGCGGGGGGGCCACCGTCGGATACGCAGTATTTT	CASSLGTAGGPPSDTQYF
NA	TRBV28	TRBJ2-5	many	TGTGCCAGCAGTTTACACGGATACCTCCAAGAGACCCAGTACTTC	CASSLHGYLQETQYF
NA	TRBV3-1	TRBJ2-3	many	TGTGCCAGCAGCCATCGGAGAGGGGGGTACGGCACAGATACGCAGTATTTT	CASSHRRGGYGTDTQYF
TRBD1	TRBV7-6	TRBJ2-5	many	TGTGCCAGCAGCTTCGACAGGGGAACCCAAGAGACCCAGTACTTC	CASSFDRGTQETQYF
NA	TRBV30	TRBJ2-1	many	TGTGCCTGGAGTGGGCGAGGGAAAGGTTTTGAGCAGTTCTTC	CAWSGRGKGFEQFF
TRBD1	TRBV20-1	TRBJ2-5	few	TGCAGTGCTAGACTCCGGACAGGAACGGAGAAGACCCAGTACTTC	CSARLRTGTEKTQYF
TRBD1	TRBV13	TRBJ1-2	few	TGTGCCAGCAGCTTAAACACCGGGACAGGGGGAGGCTACACCTTC	CASSLNTGTGGGYTF
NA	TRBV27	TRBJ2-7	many	TGTGCCAGCAGCTTGACAGGTTGGGAGGGCGAGCAGTACTTC	CASSLTGWEGEQYF
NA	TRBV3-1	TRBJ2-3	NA	TGTGCCAGCAGCCTTACGGGACGGAAATACGCAGATACGCAGTATTTT	CASSLTGRKYADTQYF
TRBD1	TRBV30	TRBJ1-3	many	TGTGCCTGGAGTAGGGGACAGGGGTCTGGAAACACCATATATTTT	CAWSRGQGSGNTIYF
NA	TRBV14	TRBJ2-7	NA	TGTGCCAGCAGCCAAGATCCGGGGGTTGGAGGGTTTTACGAGCAGTACTTC	CASSQDPGVGGFYEQYF
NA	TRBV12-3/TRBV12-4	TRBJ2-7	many	TGTGCCAGCAGCGGCCAGGACCTCGGGTACGAGCAGTACTTC	CASSGQDLGYEQYF
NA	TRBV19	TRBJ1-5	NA	TGTGCCAGTAGTATTACCGGGACGCCGAACAATCAGCCCCAGCATTTT	CASSITGTPNNQPQHF
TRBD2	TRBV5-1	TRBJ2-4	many	TGCGCCAGCAGCTTGCATTCGGAGCGGGGCCCCAAAAACATTCAGTACTTC	CASSLHSERGPKNIQYF
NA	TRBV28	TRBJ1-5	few	TGTGCCAGCAGTGTCAATCAGCCCCAGCATTTT	CASSVNQPQHF
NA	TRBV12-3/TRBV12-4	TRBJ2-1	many	TGTGCCACCCAGTTTGGGAGGAGGTCTTACAATGAGCAGTTCTTC	CATQFGRRSYNEQFF
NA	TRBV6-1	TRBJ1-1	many	TGTGCCAGCAGTGACAGAGAAGCTTTCTTT	CASSDREAFF
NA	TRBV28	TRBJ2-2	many	TGTGCCAGCAAAAGGGAGCATGTGGTGACCGGGGAGCTGTTTTTT	CASKREHVVTGELFF
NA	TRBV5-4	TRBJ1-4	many	TGTGCCAGCAGCTCAGGGTTTTCTAATGAAAAACTGTTTTTT	CASSSGFSNEKLFF
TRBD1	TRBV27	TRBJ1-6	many	TGTGCCAGCAGTCCAGGGGGCGATAATTCACCCCTCCACTTT	CASSPGGDNSPLHF
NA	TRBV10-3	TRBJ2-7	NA	TGTGCCACTCGCCGTGGGAGCCCCTACGAGCAGTACTTC	CATRRGSPYEQYF
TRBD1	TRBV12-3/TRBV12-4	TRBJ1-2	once	TGTGCCAGCAGCCGCCACGGGACAGGGTTGCGTGGCTACACCTTC	CASSRHGTGLRGYTF
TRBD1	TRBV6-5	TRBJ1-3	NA	TGTGCCAGCAGTTACTCTATGGGACAGCCCGGTAGCTCTGGAAACACCATATATTTT	CASSYSMGQPGSSGNTIYF
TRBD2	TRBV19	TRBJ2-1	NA	TGTGCCAGTAGTATTCTAGCGGGGGGTATTGAGCAGTTCTTC	CASSILAGGIEQFF
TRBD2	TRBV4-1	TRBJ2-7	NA	TGCGCCAGCAGCAACGGGACTAGCGGACTCTACGAGCAGTACTTC	CASSNGTSGLYEQYF
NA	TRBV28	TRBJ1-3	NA	TGTGCCAGCAGTCTCCGTAACGATAGGAACACCATATATTTT	CASSLRNDRNTIYF
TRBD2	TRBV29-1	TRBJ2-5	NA	TGCAGCGTGGATCTAGCGGGGGGTTCGGGGACCCAGTACTTC	CSVDLAGGSGTQYF
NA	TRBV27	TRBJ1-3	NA	TGTGCCAGCAGTCTCGGACCTGCTGCCGGAAACACCATATATTTT	CASSLGPAAGNTIYF
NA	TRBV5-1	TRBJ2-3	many	TGCGCCAGCAGCTTGGCCAAGTTCGGGGGAGATACGCAGTATTTT	CASSLAKFGGDTQYF
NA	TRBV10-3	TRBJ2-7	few	TGTGCCATCAGTGAGGAACAGGAATACGAGCAGTACTTC	CAISEEQEYEQYF
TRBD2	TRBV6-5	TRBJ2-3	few	TGTGCCAGCGGTGACTCTAGCGGGGCGTCAGATACGCAGTATTTT	CASGDSSGASDTQYF
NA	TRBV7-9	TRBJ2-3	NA	TGTGCCAGCAGCTCCCGGGACCAAGATACGCAGTATTTT	CASSSRDQDTQYF